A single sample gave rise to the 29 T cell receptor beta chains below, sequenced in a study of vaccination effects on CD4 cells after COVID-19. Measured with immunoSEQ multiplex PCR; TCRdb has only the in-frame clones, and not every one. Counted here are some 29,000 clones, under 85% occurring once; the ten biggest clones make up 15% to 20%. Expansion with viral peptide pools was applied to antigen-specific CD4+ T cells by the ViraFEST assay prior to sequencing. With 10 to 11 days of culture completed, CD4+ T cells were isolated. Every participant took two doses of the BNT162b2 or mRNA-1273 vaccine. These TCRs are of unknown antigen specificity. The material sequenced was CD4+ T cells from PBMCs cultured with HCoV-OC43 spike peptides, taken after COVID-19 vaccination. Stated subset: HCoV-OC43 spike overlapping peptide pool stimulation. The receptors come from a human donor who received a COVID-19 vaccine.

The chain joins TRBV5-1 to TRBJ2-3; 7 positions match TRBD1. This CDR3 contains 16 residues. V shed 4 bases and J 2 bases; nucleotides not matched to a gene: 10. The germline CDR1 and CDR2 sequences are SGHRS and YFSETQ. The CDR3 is CASSPGTDLLTDTQYF. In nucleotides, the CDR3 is TGCGCCAGCAGCCCCGGGACAGATTTACTCACAGATACGCAGTATTTT.

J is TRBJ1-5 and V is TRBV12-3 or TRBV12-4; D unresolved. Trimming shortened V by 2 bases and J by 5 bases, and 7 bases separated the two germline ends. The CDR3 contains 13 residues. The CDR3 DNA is TGTGCCAGCAGTTTACGCGGATATCAGCCCCAGCATTTT. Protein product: CASSLRGYQPQHF.

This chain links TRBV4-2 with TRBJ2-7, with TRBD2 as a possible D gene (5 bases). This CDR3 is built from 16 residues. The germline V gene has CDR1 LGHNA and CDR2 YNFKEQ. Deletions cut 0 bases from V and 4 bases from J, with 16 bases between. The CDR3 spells CASSQDLGVGEYEQYF. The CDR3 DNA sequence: TGTGCCAGCAGCCAAGATTTAGGAGTCGGGGAGTACGAGCAGTACTTC.

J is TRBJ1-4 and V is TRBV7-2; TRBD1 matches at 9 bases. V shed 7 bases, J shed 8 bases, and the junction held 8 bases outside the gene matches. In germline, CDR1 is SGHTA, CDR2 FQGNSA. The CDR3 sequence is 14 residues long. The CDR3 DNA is TGTGCCAGCAACATACAGGGGGCGGGGGAAAAACTGTTTTTT. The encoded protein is CASNIQGAGEKLFF.

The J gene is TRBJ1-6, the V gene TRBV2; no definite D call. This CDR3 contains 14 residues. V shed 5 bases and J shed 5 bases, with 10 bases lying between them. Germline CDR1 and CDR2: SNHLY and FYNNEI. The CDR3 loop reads CASSYKVDNSPLHF. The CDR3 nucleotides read TGTGCCAGCAGTTACAAGGTTGATAATTCACCCCTCCACTTT.

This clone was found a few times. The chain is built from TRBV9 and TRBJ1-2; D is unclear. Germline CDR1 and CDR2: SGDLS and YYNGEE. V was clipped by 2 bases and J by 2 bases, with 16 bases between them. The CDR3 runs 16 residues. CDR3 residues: CASSVMPIGSNYGYTF. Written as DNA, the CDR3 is TGTGCCAGCAGCGTGATGCCCATTGGGTCCAACTATGGCTACACCTTC.

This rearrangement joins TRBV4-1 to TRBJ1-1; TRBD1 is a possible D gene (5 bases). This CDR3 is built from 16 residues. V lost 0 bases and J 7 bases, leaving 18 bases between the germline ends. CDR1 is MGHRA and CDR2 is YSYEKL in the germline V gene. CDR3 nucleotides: TGCGCCAGCAGCCAAGAAACGGCCGGGACCTTAGTTGAAGCTTTCTTT. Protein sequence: CASSQETAGTLVEAFF.

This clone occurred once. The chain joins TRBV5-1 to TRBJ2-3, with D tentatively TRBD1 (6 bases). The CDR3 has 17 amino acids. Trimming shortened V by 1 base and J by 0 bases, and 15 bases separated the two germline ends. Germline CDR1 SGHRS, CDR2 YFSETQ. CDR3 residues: CASSLSVWGHSTDTQYF. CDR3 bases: TGCGCCAGCAGCTTGTCTGTATGGGGGCACAGCACAGATACGCAGTATTTT.

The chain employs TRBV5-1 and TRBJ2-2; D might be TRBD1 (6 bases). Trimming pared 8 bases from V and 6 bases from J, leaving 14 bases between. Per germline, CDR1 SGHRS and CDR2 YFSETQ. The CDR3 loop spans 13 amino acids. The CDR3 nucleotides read TGCGCCAGTTATAGACAGGAGGCCGGGGAGCTGTTTTTT. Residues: CASYRQEAGELFF.

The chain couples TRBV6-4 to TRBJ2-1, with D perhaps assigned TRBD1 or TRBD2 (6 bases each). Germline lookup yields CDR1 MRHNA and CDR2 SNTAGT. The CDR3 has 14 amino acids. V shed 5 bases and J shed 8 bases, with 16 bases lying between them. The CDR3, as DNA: TGTGCCAGCAGTAGGGGGGCTGGAATGGATGAGCAGTTCTTC. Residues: CASSRGAGMDEQFF.

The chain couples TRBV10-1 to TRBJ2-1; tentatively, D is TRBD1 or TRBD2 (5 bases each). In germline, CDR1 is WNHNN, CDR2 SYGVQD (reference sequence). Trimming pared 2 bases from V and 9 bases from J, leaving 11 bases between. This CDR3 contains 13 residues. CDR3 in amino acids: CASSEQTGTEQFF. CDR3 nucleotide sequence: TGCGCCAGCAGTGAGCAAACCGGGACTGAGCAGTTCTTC.

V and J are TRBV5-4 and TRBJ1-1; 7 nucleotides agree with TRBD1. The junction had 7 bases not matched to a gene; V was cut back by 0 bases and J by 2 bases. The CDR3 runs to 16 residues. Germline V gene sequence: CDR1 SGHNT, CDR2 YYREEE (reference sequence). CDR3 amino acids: CASSLGKGTANTEAFF. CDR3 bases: TGTGCCAGCAGCTTGGGGAAAGGGACAGCTAACACTGAAGCTTTCTTT.

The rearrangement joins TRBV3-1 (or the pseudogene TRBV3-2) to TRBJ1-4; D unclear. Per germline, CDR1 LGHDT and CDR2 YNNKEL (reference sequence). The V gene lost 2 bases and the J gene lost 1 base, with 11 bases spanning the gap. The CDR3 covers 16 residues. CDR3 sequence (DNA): TGTGCCAGCAGCCAACCGGATCGAGTAACTAATGAAAAACTGTTTTTT. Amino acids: CASSQPDRVTNEKLFF.

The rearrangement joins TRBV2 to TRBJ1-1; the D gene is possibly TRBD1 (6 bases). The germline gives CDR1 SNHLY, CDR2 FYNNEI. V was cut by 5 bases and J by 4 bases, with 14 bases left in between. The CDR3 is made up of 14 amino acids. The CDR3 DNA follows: TGTGCCAGCAGTCCAGGGGCGGGGGTCACTGAAGCTTTCTTT. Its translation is CASSPGAGVTEAFF.

Written as DNA, the CDR3 is TGTGCCAGCAGCCACTACTATGAAGCTTTCTTT. This codes for CASSHYYEAFF. This chain links TRBV3-1 (or the pseudogene TRBV3-2) with TRBJ1-1; no firm D call. The CDR3 loop spans 11 amino acids. Germline CDR1 reads LGHDT; CDR2 reads YNNKEL (reference sequence). V lost 3 bases, J lost 7 bases, and 6 bases lay in between.

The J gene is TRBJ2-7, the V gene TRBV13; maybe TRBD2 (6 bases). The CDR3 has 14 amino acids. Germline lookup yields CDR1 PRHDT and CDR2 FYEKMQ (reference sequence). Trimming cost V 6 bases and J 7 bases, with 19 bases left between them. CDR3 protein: CASRRGSHRREQYF. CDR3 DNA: TGTGCCAGCAGGCGGGGATCCCACCGGAGAGAGCAGTACTTC.

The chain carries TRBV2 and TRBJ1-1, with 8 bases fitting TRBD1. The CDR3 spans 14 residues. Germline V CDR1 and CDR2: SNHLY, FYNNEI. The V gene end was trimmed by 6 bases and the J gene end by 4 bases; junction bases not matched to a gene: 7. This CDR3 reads CASRQGGGSTEAFF. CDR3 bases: TGTGCCAGCAGACAGGGGGGAGGAAGCACTGAAGCTTTCTTT. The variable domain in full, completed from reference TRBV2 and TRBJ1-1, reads EPEVTQTPSHQVTQMGQEVILRCVPISNHLYFYWYRQILGQKVEFLVSFYNNEISEKSEIFDDQFSVERPDGSNFTLKIRSTKLEDSAMYFCASRQGGGSTEAFFGQGTRLTVV.

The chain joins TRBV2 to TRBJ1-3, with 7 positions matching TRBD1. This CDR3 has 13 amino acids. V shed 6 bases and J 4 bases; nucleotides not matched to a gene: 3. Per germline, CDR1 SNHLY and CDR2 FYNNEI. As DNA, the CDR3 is TGTGCCAGCAGACTACAGGGGGGAAACACCATATATTTT. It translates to CASRLQGGNTIYF. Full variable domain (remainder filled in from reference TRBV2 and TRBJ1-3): EPEVTQTPSHQVTQMGQEVILRCVPISNHLYFYWYRQILGQKVEFLVSFYNNEISEKSEIFDDQFSVERPDGSNFTLKIRSTKLEDSAMYFCASRLQGGNTIYFGEGSWLTVV.

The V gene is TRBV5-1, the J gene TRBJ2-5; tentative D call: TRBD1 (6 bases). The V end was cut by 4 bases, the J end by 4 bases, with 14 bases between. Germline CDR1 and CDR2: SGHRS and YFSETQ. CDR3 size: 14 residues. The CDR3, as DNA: TGCGCCAGCAGCCCTCCGGGACATCTAGAGACCCAGTACTTC. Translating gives CASSPPGHLETQYF.

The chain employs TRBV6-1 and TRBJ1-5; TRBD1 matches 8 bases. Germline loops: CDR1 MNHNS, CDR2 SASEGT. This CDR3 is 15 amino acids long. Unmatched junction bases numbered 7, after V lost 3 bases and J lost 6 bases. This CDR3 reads CASSDGATGAQPQHF. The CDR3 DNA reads TGTGCCAGCAGTGATGGGGCGACAGGGGCTCAGCCCCAGCATTTT.

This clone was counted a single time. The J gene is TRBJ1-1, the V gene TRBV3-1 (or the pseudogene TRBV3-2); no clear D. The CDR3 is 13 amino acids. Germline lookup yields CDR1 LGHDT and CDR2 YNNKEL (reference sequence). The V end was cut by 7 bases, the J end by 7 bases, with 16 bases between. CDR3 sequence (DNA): TGTGCCAGCACCTTTCAAGGAGCGGATGAAGCTTTCTTT. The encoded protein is CASTFQGADEAFF.

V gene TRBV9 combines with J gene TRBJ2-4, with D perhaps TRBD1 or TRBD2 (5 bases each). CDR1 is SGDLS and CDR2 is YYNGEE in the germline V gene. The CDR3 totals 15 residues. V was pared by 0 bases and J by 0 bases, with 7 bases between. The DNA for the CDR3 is TGTGCCAGCAGCGTAGGGGGGTTAGCCAAAAACATTCAGTACTTC. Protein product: CASSVGGLAKNIQYF.

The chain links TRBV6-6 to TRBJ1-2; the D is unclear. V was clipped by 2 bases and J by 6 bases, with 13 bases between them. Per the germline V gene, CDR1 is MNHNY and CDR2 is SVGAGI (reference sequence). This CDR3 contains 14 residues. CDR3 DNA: TGTGCCAGCAGTTACGGGCCCCTTCCTCATGGCTACACCTTC. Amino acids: CASSYGPLPHGYTF.

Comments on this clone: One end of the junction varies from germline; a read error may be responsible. This CDR3 reads CASSEGGTAYEQYF. DNA for the CDR3: TGTGCCAGCAGCGAAGGGGGGACAGCTTACGAGCAGTACTTC. The rearrangement joins TRBV6-1 to TRBJ2-7; tentatively, D is TRBD1 (7 bases). This CDR3 is built from 14 residues. Per germline, CDR1 MNHNS and CDR2 SASEGT.

The CDR3 DNA is TGTGCCAGCAGTCAACCTCCAGGGATGGGCTATGGCTACACCTTC. It encodes CASSQPPGMGYGYTF. This rearrangement joins TRBV6-6 to TRBJ1-2; possibly TRBD1 for D (5 bases). From germline, CDR1 is MNHNY and CDR2 SVGAGI (reference sequence). Trimming took 5 bases from V and 4 from J, leaving 17 bases between them. This CDR3 comprises 15 residues.

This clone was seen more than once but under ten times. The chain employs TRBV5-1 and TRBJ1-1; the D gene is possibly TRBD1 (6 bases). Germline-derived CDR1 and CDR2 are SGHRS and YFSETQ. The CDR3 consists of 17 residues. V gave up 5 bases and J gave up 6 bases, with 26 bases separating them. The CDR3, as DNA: TGCGCCAGCAGTCAGGGGATGACAGGTACGAGTAGCGCTGAAGCTTTCTTT. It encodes CASSQGMTGTSSAEAFF.

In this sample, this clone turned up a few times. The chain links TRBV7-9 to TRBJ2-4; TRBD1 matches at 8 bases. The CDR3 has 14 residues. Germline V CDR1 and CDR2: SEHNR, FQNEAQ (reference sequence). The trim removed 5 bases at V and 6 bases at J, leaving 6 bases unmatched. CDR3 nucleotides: TGTGCCAGCAGCCCCGGACAGGGAGCAAACATTCAGTACTTC. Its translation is CASSPGQGANIQYF.

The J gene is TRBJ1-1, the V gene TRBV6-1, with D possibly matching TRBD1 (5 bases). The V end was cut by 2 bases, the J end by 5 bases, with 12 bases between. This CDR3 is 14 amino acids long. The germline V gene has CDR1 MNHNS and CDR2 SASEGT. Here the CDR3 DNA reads TGTGCCAGCAGTGAACGCGGGGCCGCAACTGAAGCTTTCTTT. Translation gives CASSERGAATEAFF.

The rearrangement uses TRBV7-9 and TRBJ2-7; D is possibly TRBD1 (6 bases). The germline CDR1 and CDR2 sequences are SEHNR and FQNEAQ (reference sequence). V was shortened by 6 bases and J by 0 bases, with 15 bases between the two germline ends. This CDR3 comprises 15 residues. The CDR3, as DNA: TGTGCCAGCAGTGGGGGCGACAGGAGCTCCTACGAGCAGTACTTC. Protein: CASSGGDRSSYEQYF.